The clone carrying this T cell receptor (beta chain) was seen a handful of times. The data were obtained in a study of blood T cells in healthy people across ages. A second PCR of about 7 to 12 cycles used a sample-barcoded 5' primer and a J-beta primer mix. Via MiXCR, TCRdb re-called the 5' RACE reads, giving one row per CDR3 protein. The table shows some 1.4 million distinct CDR3 sequences, with approximately 42% occurring only once. The source is a young woman in good health. Sequencing was done on a sample of blood.

CDR3: CASNPDTGGANSPLHF. In DNA form, the CDR3 reads TGTGCCAGCAACCCCGACACGGGGGGCGCAAATTCACCCCTCCACTTT. V is TRBV2 and J is TRBJ1-6, with D perhaps matching TRBD1 (6 bases). Trimming took off 7 bases at V and 7 bases at J, with 20 bases between the two ends. The CDR3 spans 16 residues. Germline values: CDR1 SNHLY, CDR2 FYNNEI.